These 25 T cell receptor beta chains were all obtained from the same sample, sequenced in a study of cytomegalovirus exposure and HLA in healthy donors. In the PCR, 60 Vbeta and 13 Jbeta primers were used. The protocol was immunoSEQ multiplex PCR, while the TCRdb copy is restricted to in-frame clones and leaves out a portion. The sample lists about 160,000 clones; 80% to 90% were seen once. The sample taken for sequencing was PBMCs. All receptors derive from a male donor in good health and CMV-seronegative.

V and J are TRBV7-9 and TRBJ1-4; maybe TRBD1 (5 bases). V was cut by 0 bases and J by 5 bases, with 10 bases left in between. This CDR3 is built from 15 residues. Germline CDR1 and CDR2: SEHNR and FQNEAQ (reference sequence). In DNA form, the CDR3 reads TGTGCCAGCAGCTTAGCCCAGGGAGGGAATGAAAAACTGTTTTTT. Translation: CASSLAQGGNEKLFF.

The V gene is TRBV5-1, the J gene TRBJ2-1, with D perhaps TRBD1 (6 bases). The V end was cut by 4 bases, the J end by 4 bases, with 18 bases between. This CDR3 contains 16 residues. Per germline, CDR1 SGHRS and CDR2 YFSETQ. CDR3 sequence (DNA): TGCGCCAGCAGCGTAACCGGGACAACCTCATACAATGAGCAGTTCTTC. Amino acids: CASSVTGTTSYNEQFF.

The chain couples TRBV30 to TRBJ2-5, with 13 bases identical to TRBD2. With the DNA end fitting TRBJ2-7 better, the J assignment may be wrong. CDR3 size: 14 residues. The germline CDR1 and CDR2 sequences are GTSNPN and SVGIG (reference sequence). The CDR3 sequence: CAWRPGLAGSEQYF. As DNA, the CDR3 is TGTGCCTGGAGGCCGGGACTAGCGGGGAGCGAGCAGTACTTC.

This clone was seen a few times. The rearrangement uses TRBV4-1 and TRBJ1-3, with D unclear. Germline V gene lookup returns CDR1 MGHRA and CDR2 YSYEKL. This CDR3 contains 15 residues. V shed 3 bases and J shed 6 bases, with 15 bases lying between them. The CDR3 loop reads CASSHLAPNLNTIYF. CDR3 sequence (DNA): TGCGCCAGCAGCCATCTAGCTCCGAACCTAAACACCATATATTTT.

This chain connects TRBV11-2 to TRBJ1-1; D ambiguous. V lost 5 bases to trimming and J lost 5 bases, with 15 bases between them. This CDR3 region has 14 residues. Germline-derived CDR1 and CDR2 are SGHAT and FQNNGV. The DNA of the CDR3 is TGTGCCAGCAGCACTTCGAGCGGGAGGACTGAAGCTTTCTTT. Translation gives CASSTSSGRTEAFF.

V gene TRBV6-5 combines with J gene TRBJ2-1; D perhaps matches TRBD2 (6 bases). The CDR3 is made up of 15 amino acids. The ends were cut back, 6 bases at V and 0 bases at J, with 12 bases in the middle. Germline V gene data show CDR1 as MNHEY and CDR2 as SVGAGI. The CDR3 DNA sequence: TGTGCCAGCAGGCGGGACGGCAGCTCCTACAATGAGCAGTTCTTC. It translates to CASRRDGSSYNEQFF.

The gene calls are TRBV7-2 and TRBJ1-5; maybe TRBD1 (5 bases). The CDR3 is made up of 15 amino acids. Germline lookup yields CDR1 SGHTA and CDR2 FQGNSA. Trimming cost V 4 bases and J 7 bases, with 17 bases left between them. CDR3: CASSSRAGEEQPQHF. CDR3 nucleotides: TGTGCCAGCAGCTCCCGGGCGGGGGAAGAGCAGCCCCAGCATTTT.

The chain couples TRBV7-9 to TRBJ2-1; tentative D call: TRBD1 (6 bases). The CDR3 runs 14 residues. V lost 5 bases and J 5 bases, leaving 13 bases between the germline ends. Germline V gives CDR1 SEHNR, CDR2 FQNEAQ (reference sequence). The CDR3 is CASSHRDKHNEQFF. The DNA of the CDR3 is TGTGCCAGCAGCCACCGGGACAAACACAATGAGCAGTTCTTC. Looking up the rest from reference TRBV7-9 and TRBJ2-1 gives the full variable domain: DTGVSQNPRHKITKRGQNVTFRCDPISEHNRLYWYRQTLGQGPEFLTYFQNEAQLEKSRLLSDRFSAERPKGSFSTLEIQRTEQGDSAMYLCASSHRDKHNEQFFGPGTRLTVL.

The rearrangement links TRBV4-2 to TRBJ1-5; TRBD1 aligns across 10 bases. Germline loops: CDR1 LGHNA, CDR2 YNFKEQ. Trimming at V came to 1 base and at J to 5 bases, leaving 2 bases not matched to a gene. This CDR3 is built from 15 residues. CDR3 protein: CASSQGQGAHQPQHF. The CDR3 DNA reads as TGTGCCAGCAGCCAAGGACAGGGGGCCCATCAGCCCCAGCATTTT.

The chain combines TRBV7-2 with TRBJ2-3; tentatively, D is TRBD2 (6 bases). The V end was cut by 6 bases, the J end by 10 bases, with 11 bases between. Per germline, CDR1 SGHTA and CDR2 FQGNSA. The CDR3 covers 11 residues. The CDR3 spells CASSTSQSQYF. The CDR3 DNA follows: TGTGCCAGCAGTACTAGCCAATCGCAGTATTTT.

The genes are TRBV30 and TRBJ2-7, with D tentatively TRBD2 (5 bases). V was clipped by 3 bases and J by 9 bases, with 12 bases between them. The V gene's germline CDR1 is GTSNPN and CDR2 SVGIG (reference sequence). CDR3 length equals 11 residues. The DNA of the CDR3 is TGTGCCTGGAGCCGGTCCGGGATGCAGTACTTC. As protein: CAWSRSGMQYF.

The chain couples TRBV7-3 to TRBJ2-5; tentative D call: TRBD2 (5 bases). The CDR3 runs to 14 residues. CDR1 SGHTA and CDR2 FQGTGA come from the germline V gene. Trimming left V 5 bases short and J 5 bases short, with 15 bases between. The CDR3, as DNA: TGTGCCAGCAGCCCGATCGGGCGCGGGGAGACCCAGTACTTC. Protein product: CASSPIGRGETQYF.

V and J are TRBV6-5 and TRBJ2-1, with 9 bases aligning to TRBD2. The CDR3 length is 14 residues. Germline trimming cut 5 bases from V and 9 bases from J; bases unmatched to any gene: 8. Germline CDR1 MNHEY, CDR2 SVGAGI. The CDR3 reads CASSRASGEGEQFF. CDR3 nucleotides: TGTGCCAGCAGTAGGGCTAGCGGGGAGGGTGAGCAGTTCTTC.

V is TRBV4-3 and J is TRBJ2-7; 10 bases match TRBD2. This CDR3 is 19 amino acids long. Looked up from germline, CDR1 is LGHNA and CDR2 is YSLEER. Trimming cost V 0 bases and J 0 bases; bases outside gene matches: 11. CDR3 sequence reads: CASSQDLRPGLALSYEQYF. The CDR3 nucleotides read TGCGCCAGCAGCCAAGACCTCCGTCCGGGACTAGCGCTCTCCTACGAGCAGTACTTC.

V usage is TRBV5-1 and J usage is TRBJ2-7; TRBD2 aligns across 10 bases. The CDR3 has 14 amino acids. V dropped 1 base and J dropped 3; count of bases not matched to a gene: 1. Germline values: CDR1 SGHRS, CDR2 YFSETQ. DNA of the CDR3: TGCGCCAGCAGCTTGAGGACTAGCGGCTACGAGCAGTACTTC. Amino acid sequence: CASSLRTSGYEQYF.

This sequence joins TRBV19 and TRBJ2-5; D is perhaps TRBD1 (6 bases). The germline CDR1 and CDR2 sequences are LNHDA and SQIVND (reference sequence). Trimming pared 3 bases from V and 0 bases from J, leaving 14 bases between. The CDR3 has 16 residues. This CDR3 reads CASSIGTGTHQETQYF. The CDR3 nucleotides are TGTGCCAGTAGTATTGGAACAGGGACACACCAAGAGACCCAGTACTTC.

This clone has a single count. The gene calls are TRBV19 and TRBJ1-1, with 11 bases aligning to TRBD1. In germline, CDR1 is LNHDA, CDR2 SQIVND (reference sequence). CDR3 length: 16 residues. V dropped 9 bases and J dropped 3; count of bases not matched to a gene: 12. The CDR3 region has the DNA TGTGCCAGCTCGGGACAGGGGGGGGCTTGGGACACTGAAGCTTTCTTT. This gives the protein CASSGQGGAWDTEAFF.

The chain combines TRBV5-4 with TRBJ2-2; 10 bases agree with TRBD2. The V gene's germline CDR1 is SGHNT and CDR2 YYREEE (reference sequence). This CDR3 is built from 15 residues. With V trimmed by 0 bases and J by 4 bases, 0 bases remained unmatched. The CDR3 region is CASSLGLAGTGELFF. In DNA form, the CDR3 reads TGTGCCAGCAGCTTGGGACTAGCGGGCACCGGGGAGCTGTTTTTT.

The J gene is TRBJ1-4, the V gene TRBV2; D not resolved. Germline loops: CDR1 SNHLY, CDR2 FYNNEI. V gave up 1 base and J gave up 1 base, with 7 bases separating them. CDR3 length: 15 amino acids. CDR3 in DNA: TGTGCCAGCAGTGAAGAGCGGGGAACTAATGAAAAACTGTTTTTT. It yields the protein CASSEERGTNEKLFF.

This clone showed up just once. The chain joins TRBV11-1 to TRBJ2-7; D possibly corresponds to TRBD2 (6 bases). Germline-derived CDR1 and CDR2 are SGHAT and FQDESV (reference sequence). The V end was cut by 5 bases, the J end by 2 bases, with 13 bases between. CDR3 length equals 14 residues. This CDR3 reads CASSRTSSAYEQYF. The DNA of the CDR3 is TGTGCCAGCAGCCGTACTAGCTCAGCCTACGAGCAGTACTTC. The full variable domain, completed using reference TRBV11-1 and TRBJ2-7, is EAEVAQSPRYKITEKSQAVAFWCDPISGHATLYWYRQILGQGPELLVQFQDESVVDDSQLPKDRFSAERLKGVDSTLKIQPAELGDSAMYLCASSRTSSAYEQYFGPGTRLTVT.

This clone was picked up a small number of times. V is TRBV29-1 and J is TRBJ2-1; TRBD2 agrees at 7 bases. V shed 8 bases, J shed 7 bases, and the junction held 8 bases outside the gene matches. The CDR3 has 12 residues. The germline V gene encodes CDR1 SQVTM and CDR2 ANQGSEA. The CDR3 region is CSLWEGGNEQFF. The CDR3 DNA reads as TGCAGCTTATGGGAGGGTGGGAATGAGCAGTTCTTC.

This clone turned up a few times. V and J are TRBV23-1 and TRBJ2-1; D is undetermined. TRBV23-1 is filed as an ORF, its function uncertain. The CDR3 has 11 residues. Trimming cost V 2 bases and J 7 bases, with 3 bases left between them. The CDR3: CASSQPNEQFF. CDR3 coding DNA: TGCGCCAGCAGTCAACCTAATGAGCAGTTCTTC.

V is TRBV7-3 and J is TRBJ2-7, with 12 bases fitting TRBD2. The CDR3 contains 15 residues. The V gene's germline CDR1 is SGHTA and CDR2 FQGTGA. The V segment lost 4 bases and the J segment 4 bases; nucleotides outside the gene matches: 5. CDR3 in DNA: TGTGCCAGCAGCTGGACCGGGACTAGCGGGTACGAGCAGTACTTC. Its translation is CASSWTGTSGYEQYF.

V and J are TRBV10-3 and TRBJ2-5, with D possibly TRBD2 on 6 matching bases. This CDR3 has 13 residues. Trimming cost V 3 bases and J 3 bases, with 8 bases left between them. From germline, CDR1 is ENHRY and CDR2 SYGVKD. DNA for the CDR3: TGTGCCATCAGTGAAGGAGGGGAAGAGACCCAGTACTTC. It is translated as CAISEGGEETQYF.

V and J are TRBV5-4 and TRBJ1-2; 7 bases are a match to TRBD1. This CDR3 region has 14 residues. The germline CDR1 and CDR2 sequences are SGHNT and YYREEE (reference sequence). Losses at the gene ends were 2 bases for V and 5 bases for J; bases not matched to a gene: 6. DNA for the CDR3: TGTGCCAGCAGCTTAGGGGGCAATGGGTATGGCTACACCTTC. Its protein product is CASSLGGNGYGYTF.